Below, one TCR beta chain is given with its context. Its antigen is not identified. The sample originates from a study of T cell repertoires and Cas9 in healthy adults. As for the study in general: Characterization of SpCas9-reactive CD4 and CD8 T cells covered multi-effector potency, cytotoxicity and lineage.

Study-level findings and limits: SpCas9-reactive regulatory T cells reportedly mitigated SpCas9-reactive effector T cells in vitro.

Assay: immunoSEQ multiplex PCR; the TCRdb copy retains only in-frame clones and omits some. The repertoire holds tens of thousands of clones, with around 90% as singletons. This clonotype originated in a human donor in good health. The sequencing sample was made of CD4+ effector T cells (CD127+, CD25-, CD137-, CD154-) from PBMCs; culture status not recorded.

CDR3 residues: CASSPLTGVGKNIQYF. The DNA of the CDR3 is TGTGCCAGTAGTCCACTCACAGGTGTCGGCAAAAACATTCAGTACTTC. The V call is TRBV19, the J call TRBJ2-4; tentative D call: TRBD1 (5 bases). Germline V gene sequence: CDR1 LNHDA, CDR2 SQIVND (reference sequence). The CDR3 is 16 residues long. Trimming took off 5 bases at V and 3 bases at J, with 17 bases between the two ends.